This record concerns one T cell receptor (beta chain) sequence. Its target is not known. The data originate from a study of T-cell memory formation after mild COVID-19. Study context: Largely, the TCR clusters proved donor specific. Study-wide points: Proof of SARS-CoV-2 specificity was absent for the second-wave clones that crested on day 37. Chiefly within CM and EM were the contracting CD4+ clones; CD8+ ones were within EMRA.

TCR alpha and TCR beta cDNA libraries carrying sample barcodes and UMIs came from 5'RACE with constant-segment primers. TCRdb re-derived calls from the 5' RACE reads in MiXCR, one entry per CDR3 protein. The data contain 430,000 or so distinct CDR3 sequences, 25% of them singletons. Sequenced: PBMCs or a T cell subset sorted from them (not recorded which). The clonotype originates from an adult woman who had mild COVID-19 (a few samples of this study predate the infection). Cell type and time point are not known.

The CDR3 DNA reads TGTGCCACCAGTGATTTCCCTGATTCAGATACGCAGTATTTT. This translates into CATSDFPDSDTQYF. The rearrangement uses TRBV24-1 and TRBJ2-3; no definite D call. This CDR3 has 14 residues. The germline V gene encodes CDR1 KGHDR and CDR2 SFDVKD. The V and J ends lost 1 base and 4 bases respectively, with 8 bases between them.